The source of this T cell receptor beta chain is a study of low-dose radiotherapy and immunotherapy resistance in tumors (dated by TCRdb to between 2021 and 2023). For the wider study: Cohort 1 received 0.5 Gy per fraction every 2 weeks, with a prescribed total PTV dose of 6.5 Gy. Patients in Cohort 2 were given 1 Gy per fraction every two weeks, for a total of 13 Gy across 26 weeks. Patients were given nivolumab as a 240 mg flat dose every two weeks and ipilimumab at 1 mg/kg every six weeks, with both drugs delivered intravenously. Intravenous cyclophosphamide at 200 mg/m2 was administered every two weeks, one day ahead of each radiation and immunotherapy administration. Starting on cycle 1 day 1, patients took 300 mg of aspirin by mouth once a day for four cycles. The trial did not randomize participants into treatment groups. The translational analysis covered eight patients: three from the first dose cohort and the first five from the second dose cohort.

The sample's time point, from its label and the paper: before trial treatment. Donors were enrolled in RACIN, a single-arm phase I dose-escalation trial combining nivolumab, ipilimumab, aspirin, low-dose cyclophosphamide and low-dose radiotherapy. Patients with advanced, TIL-negative solid tumors were considered eligible. This clonotype was counted ten times or more. The antigen this receptor binds is unknown. Nothing much larger sits one base from this clone, and base qualities are not available. The sequencing machine was an Illumina HiSeq 2500. First-strand cDNA was synthesized with Superscript III and a set of TRAV- and TRBV-specific primers, covering both TCRalpha and TCRbeta chains. TCRs were amplified for 20 to 25 PCR cycles with Phusion, using a constant-region primer paired with the adapter attached to the V primers. Isolated mRNA was amplified with the MessageAmp II aRNA Amplification Kit, using a roughly 15-hour in vitro transcription at 37°C. The Dynabeads mRNA DIRECT Purification Kit was used to isolate the mRNA for TCR sequencing. Indexed Illumina adapters were added in a second 25-cycle Phusion PCR, and the resulting products were purified with AMPure XP beads. The original methods were these. Using custom Perl scripts, TCR sequences that encoded the same protein were pooled, out-of-frame sequences were dropped, and the abundance of each clonotype was calculated. Any TCR sequence backed by just one read was left out of the analysis. Shannon entropy, Gini index, clonality, richness, and the frequency of TCRs shared between repertoires were included as repertoire metrics. Through fastp at Q25 and MiXCR, TCRdb rebuilt clones from the public reads, retaining in-frame beta chains. CDR3 protein sequences are deduplicated, and each keeps its most common genes and DNA. The V and J calls, along with clone size, are taken from TCRdb and not from the paper's own processing. This sample holds 59,000 or so distinct CDR3 sequences; about 25% were observed only once. The ten largest clones add up to about 6.6% of the sample.

The junction carries 8 bases between V and J, which are trimmed by 0 bases and 5 bases respectively. The CDR3 runs 13 amino acids, cysteine and phenylalanine included. The retained sequence is limited to the CDR3, 39 bases, with the frame set at the first base. Sequences SGHTA (CDR1) and FQGNSA (CDR2) are obtained from the germline V gene. The clonotype comes from a male donor with rectosigmoid adenocarcinoma. The starting material was PBMCs, obtained before treatment. The chain links TRBV7-2 with TRBJ2-7; confidence is insufficient to name the D gene. The nucleotide sequence reads TGTGCCAGCAGCTTAGCGCTCTACCACGAGCAGTACTTC. The encoded protein is CASSLALYHEQYF.